The T cell receptor (beta chain) described here comes from a study of cytomegalovirus exposure and HLA in healthy donors. CDR1 is SEHNR, CDR2 FQNEAQ, per germline (reference sequence). This CDR3 region has 17 residues. The V gene lost 5 bases and the J gene lost 0 bases, with 19 bases spanning the gap. Use of 60 Vbeta and 13 Jbeta primers characterized the PCR. The protocol was immunoSEQ multiplex PCR, while the TCRdb copy is restricted to in-frame clones and leaves out a portion. The sample holds around 63,000 clones, about 71% seen once. About this clone itself: The antigen remains undetermined.

Broader study findings: Some public TCRs appeared in many individuals, while most sequences were rare. Being indistinguishable, some V segments were excluded, TRBV6-2 and TRBV6-3 among them. Among the CMV-associated chains, a few were confirmed in vitro as specific for CMV antigens.

The J gene is TRBJ2-5, the V gene TRBV7-9; TRBD2 is a possible D gene (6 bases). Sequencing used PBMCs. This clonotype was obtained from a man between 60 and 70 years old in good health and CMV-seropositive. This CDR3 is CASSPGRSSAYQETQYF. Here the CDR3 DNA reads TGTGCCAGCAGCCCCGGGCGGTCTAGCGCGTACCAAGAGACCCAGTACTTC.